This entry lists 11 T cell receptor beta chains sequenced from one sample in a study of T cell changes during pregnancy in multiple sclerosis. Only in-frame clones appear in the TCRdb table, and some are missing; sequencing was by immunoSEQ multiplex PCR. This sample has just under 65,000 clones, with roughly 89% found just once. Source: peripheral blood, taken in the third trimester of pregnancy. The receptors were sampled from a female donor in good health, enrolled as a control in a pregnancy study.

This clone has a single count. The rearrangement links TRBV10-2 to TRBJ2-7; TRBD2 matches 14 bases. V was pared by 6 bases and J by 3 bases, with 7 bases of the junction left unmatched. Per the germline V gene, CDR1 is WSHSY and CDR2 is SAAADI. The CDR3 runs to 16 residues. The CDR3 nucleotides are TGCGCCAGCAGAACCGGGACTAGCGGGAGAATCTACGAGCAGTACTTC. Its translation is CASRTGTSGRIYEQYF.

This chain links TRBV2 with TRBJ2-7, with 9 bases identical to TRBD1. Germline V CDR1 and CDR2: SNHLY, FYNNEI. After removal of 4 bases from V and 11 bases from J, the junction contained 12 bases not matched to a gene. The CDR3 is 14 residues long. CDR3 DNA: TGTGCCAGCAGTGGGGGGGACAGGGTCAAAATGGAGTACTTC. Its translation is CASSGGDRVKMEYF.

CDR3 region: CSARKENEQYF. CDR3 DNA: TGCAGTGCTAGAAAGGAGAACGAGCAGTACTTC. This chain joins TRBV20-1 and TRBJ2-7; no definite D call. The CDR3 spans 11 residues. V lost 2 bases and J lost 5, with 7 bases in between. CDR1 DFQATT and CDR2 SNEGSKA come from the germline V gene (reference sequence).

By its share, this clone is medium-sized (0.01 to 0.1%). CDR3 region: CASSEGGSGANVLTF. CDR3 coding DNA: TGTGCCAGCAGTGAGGGGGGTTCTGGGGCCAACGTCCTGACTTTC. The chain links TRBV6-1 to TRBJ2-6, with TRBD2 as a possible D gene (6 bases). This CDR3 spans 15 amino acids. Germline V gene sequence: CDR1 MNHNS, CDR2 SASEGT. Trimming cost V 3 bases and J 1 base, with 7 bases left between them.

The chain recombines TRBV7-8 with TRBJ1-2, with D perhaps TRBD1 (6 bases). Trimming removed 5 bases from V and 4 bases from J, with 14 bases in between. The V gene's germline CDR1 is SGHVS and CDR2 FQNEAQ. The CDR3 is 14 amino acids. As DNA, the CDR3 is TGTGCCAGCAGCCCACAACAGGGTGTCTATGGCTACACCTTC. Protein sequence: CASSPQQGVYGYTF.

The chain joins TRBV2 to TRBJ2-1, with a possible D match to TRBD2 (6 bases). The germline V and J ends were trimmed by 3 bases and 12 bases, with 15 bases remaining between them. CDR3 length: 13 residues. In germline, CDR1 is SNHLY, CDR2 FYNNEI. The CDR3 bases are TGTGCCAGCAGTGAGACCCGGGAGCAGGGGCAGTTCTTC. Its protein product is CASSETREQGQFF.

The table lists this clone with a count of one. This rearrangement joins TRBV11-2 to TRBJ2-1; unclear D gene. Germline V gene data show CDR1 as SGHAT and CDR2 as FQNNGV. This CDR3 has 17 residues. Trimming left V 5 bases short and J 5 bases short, with 22 bases between. In DNA form, the CDR3 reads TGTGCCAGCAGCCCGGGTCCCGTAAGCACTCTACACAATGAGCAGTTCTTC. Encoded protein: CASSPGPVSTLHNEQFF.

A word on this clone: The junction departs from germline at one end; a sequencing error may be responsible. The chain couples TRBV7-7 to TRBJ2-5; 9 bases agree with TRBD1. Germline V gives CDR1 SSHAT, CDR2 FNYEAQ (reference sequence). The CDR3 has 16 amino acids. The CDR3: CASSPLTGGVGETQYF. The CDR3 region has the DNA TGTGCTAGCAGCCCCCTGACAGGGGGAGTTGGGGAGACCCAGTACTTC.

The chain combines TRBV6-1 with TRBJ1-2; D perhaps matches TRBD1 (5 bases). The germline CDR1 and CDR2 sequences are MNHNS and SASEGT. V was shortened by 6 bases and J by 3 bases, with 14 bases between the two germline ends. The CDR3 spans 14 residues. The CDR3 bases are TGTGCCAGCAGGCCGGGGGTGATGGACTATGGCTACACCTTC. It specifies CASRPGVMDYGYTF.

The rearrangement joins TRBV29-1 to TRBJ2-6; tentatively, D is TRBD2 (6 bases). The germline gives CDR1 SQVTM, CDR2 ANQGSEA. The CDR3 consists of 14 residues. V lost 3 bases, J lost 4 bases, and 10 bases lay in between. The CDR3 spells CSVEVGRGANVLTF. The CDR3 bases are TGCAGCGTTGAGGTTGGGAGGGGGGCCAACGTCCTGACTTTC.

The V call is TRBV6-5, the J call TRBJ1-1, with D possibly TRBD1 on 6 matching bases. V dropped 8 bases and J dropped 6 bases, with 22 bases sitting between them. Germline assignment: CDR1 MNHEY and CDR2 SVGAGI. This CDR3 spans 15 amino acids. The CDR3 sequence: CASGGQGWGFSEAFF. CDR3 DNA sequence: TGTGCCAGCGGTGGGCAGGGGTGGGGTTTCTCTGAAGCTTTCTTT.